This T cell receptor beta chain originates from a study of shared clonotypes between healthy human individuals. Trimming cost V 6 bases and J 4 bases, with 12 bases left between them. The germline CDR1 and CDR2 sequences are ENHRY and SYGVKD. There are 13 residues in the CDR3. Into CD45RA+ naive and CD45RA-negative memory subsets, the CD4+ cells were split. Measured with immunoSEQ multiplex PCR; TCRdb has only the in-frame clones, and not every one. Of millions of clones in the sample, over 85% were seen once. Turning to this clone: The antigen remains undetermined.

Study-wide results and limits: Researchers sampled only blood; tissue repertoires likely differ.

The rearrangement joins TRBV10-3 to TRBJ1-1; D not resolved. This sequence originates from a man younger than 30 in good health. Sequenced material: naive CD4+ T cells sorted from blood. Subset denoted: CD45RA+ positively selected. The DNA of the CDR3 is TGTGCCATCAGAGAGGGAGAGGGCACTGAAGCTTTCTTT. This codes for CAIREGEGTEAFF.